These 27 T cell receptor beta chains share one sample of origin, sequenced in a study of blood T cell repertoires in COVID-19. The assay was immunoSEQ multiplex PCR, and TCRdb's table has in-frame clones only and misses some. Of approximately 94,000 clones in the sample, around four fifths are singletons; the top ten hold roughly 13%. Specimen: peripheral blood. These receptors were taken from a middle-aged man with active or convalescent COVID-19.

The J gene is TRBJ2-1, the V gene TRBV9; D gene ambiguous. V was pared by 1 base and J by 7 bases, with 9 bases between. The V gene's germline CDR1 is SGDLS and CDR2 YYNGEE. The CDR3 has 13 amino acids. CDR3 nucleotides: TGTGCCAGCAGCGTAAATACTTTAAATGAGCAGTTCTTC. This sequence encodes CASSVNTLNEQFF. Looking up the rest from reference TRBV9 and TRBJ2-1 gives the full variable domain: DSGVTQTPKHLITATGQRVTLRCSPRSGDLSVYWYQQSLDQGLQFLIQYYNGEERAKGNILERFSAQQFPDLHSELNLSSLELGDSALYFCASSVNTLNEQFFGPGTRLTVL.

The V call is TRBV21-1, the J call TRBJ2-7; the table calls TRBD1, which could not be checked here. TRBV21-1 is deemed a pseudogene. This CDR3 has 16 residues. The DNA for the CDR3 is TGTGCCAGCAGCGAAAGATGGGGGCCTATCGGCTCCGAGCAGTACTTC. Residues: CASSERWGPIGSEQYF.

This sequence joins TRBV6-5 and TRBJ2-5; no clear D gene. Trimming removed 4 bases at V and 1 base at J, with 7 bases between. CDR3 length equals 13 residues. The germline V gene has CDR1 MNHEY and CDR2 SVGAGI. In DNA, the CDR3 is TGTGCCAGCAGTTTCACAATCCAAGAGACCCAGTACTTC. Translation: CASSFTIQETQYF.

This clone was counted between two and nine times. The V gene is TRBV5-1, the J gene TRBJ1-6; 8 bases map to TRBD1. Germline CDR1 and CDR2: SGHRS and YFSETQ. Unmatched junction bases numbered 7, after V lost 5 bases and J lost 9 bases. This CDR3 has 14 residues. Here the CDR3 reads CASRAQGAGSPLHF. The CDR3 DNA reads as TGCGCCAGCAGGGCCCAGGGGGCAGGTTCACCCCTCCACTTT. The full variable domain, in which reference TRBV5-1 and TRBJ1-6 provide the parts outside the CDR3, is KAGVTQTPRYLIKTRGQQVTLSCSPISGHRSVSWYQQTPGQGLQFLFEYFSETQRNKGNFPGRFSGRQFSNSRSEMNVSTLELGDSALYLCASRAQGAGSPLHFGNGTRLTVT.

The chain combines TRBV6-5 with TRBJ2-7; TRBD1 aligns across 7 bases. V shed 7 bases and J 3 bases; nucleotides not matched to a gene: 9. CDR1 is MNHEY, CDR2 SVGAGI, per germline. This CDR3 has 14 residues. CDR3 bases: TGTGCCAGCACCACGGCTGCAGGGGGCTACGAGCAGTACTTC. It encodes CASTTAAGGYEQYF.

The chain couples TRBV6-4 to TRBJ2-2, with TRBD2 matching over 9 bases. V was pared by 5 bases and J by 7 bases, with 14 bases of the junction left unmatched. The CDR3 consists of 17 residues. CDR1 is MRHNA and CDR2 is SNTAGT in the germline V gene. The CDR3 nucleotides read TGTGCCAGCAGTACCCCGGGGGTAGCGGGAGAGAACGGGGAGCTGTTTTTT. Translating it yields CASSTPGVAGENGELFF.

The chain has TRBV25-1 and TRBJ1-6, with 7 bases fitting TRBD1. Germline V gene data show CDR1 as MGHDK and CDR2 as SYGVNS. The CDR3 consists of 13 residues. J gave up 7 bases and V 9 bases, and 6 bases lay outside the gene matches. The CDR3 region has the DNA TGTGCCAGTACAGGGGCTTTGAATTCACCCCTCCACTTT. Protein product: CASTGALNSPLHF.

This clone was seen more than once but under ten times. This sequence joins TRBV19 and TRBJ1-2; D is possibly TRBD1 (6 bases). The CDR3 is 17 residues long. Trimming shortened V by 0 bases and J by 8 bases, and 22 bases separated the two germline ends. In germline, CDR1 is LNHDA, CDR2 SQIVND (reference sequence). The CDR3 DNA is TGTGCCAGTAGTATAGACACTTGGGGGCAGGGGCCTTGGGGCTACACCTTC. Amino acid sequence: CASSIDTWGQGPWGYTF.

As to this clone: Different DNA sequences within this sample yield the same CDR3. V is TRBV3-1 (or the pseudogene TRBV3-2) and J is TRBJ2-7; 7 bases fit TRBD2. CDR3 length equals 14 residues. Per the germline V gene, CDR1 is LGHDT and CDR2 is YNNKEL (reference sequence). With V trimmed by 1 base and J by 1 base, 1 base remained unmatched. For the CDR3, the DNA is TGTGCCAGCAGCCAAGCAGCGGGGTCCTACGAGCAGTACTTC. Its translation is CASSQAAGSYEQYF.

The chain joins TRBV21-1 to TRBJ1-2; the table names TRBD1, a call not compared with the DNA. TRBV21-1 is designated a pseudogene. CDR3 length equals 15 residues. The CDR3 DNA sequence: TGTGCCAGCAGTCCCGTCCAGGGGAAATACTATGGCTACACCTTC. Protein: CASSPVQGKYYGYTF.

The DNA for the CDR3 is TGTGCCAGCAGTGACCCCCTAACCGGGGAACGGTTCTTC. Residues: CASSDPLTGERFF. V and J are TRBV6-4 and TRBJ2-1; maybe TRBD2 (5 bases). Looked up from germline, CDR1 is MRHNA and CDR2 is SNTAGT. This CDR3 is 13 amino acids long. V shed 2 bases and J shed 15 bases, with 17 bases lying between them.

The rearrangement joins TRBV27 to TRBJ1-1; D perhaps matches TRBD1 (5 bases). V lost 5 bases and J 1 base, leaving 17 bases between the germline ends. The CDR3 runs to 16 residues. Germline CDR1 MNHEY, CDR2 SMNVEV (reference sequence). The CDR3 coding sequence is TGTGCCAGCAGTAAATTAGCCGGGACTGGGAACACTGAAGCTTTCTTT. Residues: CASSKLAGTGNTEAFF.

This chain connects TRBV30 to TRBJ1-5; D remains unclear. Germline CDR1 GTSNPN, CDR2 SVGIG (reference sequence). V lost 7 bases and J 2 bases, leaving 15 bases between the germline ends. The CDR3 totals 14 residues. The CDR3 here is CAYGPWRGNQPQHF. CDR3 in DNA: TGTGCCTACGGGCCTTGGAGGGGCAATCAGCCCCAGCATTTT.

As DNA, the CDR3 is TGTGCCAGCAGCCTAGAGCGGGAGGGCCGGAACGAGCAGTACTTC. Translating it yields CASSLEREGRNEQYF. The chain recombines TRBV7-3 with TRBJ2-7; 10 bases are shared with TRBD2. Germline V gene data show CDR1 as SGHTA and CDR2 as FQGTGA. The CDR3 has 15 amino acids. With 5 bases clipped from V and 5 bases from J, the junction kept 9 bases outside the gene matches.

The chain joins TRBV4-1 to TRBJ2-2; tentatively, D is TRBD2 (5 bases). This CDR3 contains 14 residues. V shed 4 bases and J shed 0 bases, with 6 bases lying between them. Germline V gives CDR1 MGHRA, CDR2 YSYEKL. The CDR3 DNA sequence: TGCGCCAGCAGCCCCGGGGCGAACACCGGGGAGCTGTTTTTT. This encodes CASSPGANTGELFF.

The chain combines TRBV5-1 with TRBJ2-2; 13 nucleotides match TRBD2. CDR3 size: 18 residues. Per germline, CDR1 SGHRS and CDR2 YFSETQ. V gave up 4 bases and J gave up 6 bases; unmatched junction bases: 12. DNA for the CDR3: TGCGCCAGCAGCCCTCGGACTAGCGGGAGCCGAGGGGCCGGGGAGCTGTTTTTT. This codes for CASSPRTSGSRGAGELFF.

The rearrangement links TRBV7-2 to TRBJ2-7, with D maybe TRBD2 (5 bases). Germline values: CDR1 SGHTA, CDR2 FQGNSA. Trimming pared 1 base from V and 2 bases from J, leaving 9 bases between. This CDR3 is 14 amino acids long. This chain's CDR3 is CASSLGTGTYEQYF. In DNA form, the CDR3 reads TGTGCCAGCAGCTTAGGTACGGGGACCTACGAGCAGTACTTC.

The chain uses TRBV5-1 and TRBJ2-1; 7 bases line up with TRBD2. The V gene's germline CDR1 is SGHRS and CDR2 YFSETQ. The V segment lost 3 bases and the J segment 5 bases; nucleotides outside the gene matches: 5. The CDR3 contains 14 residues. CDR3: CASSSGLADNEQFF. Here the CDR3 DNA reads TGCGCCAGCAGCTCGGGGCTAGCGGACAATGAGCAGTTCTTC.

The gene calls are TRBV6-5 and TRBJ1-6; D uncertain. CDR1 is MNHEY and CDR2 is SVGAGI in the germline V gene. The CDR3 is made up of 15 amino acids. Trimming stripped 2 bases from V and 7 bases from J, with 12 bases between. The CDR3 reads CASSYGSGGNSPLHF. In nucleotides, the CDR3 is TGTGCCAGCAGTTACGGGTCGGGAGGGAATTCACCCCTCCACTTT.

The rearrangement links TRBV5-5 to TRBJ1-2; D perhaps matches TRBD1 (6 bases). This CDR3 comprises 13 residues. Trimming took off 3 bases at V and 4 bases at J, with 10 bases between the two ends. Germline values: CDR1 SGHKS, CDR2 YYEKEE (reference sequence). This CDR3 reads CASSSGGGYGYTF. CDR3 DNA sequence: TGTGCCAGCAGCTCGGGGGGCGGCTATGGCTACACCTTC.

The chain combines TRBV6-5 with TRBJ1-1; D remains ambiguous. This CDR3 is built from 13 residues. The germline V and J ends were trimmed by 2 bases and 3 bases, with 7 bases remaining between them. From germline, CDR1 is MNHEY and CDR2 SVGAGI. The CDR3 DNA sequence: TGTGCCAGCAGTTACCTAGAATACACTGAAGCTTTCTTT. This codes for CASSYLEYTEAFF.

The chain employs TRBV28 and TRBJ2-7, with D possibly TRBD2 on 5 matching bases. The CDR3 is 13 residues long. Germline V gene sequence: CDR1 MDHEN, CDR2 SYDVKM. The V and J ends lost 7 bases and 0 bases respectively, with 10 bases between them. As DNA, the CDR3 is TGTGCCAGCATCGGCAGCGGCTCCTACGAGCAGTACTTC. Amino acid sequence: CASIGSGSYEQYF.

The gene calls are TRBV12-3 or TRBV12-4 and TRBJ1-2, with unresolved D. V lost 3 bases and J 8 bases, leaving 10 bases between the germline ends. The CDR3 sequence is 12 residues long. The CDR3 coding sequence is TGTGCCAGCAGTTTTTCGGAGATGGGCTACACCTTC. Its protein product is CASSFSEMGYTF.

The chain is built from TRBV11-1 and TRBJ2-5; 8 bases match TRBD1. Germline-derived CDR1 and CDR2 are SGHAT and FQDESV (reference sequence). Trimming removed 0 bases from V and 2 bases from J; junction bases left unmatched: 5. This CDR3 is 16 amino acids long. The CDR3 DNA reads TGTGCCAGCAGCTTAGCGCCAGGGGGCCGGCAAGAGACCCAGTACTTC. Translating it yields CASSLAPGGRQETQYF.

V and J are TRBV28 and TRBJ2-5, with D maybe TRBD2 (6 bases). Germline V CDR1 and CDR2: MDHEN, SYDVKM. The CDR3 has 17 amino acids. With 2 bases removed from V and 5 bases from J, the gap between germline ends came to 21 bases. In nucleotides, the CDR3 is TGTGCCAGCAGTTTACCGCGGGGAGGCTTGGGTGCGGAGACCCAGTACTTC. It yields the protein CASSLPRGGLGAETQYF.

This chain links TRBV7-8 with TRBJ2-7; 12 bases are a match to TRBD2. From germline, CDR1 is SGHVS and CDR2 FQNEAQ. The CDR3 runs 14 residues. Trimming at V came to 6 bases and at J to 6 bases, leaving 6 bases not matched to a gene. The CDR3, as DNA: TGTGCCAGCAGGCGGACTAGCGGGACCGGCGAGCAGTACTTC. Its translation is CASRRTSGTGEQYF.

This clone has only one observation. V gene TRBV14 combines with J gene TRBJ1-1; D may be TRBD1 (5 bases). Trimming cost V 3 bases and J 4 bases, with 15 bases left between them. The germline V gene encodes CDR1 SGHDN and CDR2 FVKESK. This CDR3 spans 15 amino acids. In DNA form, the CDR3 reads TGTGCCAGCAGCCAGGCAGGGCAGCGTGTCACTGAAGCTTTCTTT. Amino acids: CASSQAGQRVTEAFF.